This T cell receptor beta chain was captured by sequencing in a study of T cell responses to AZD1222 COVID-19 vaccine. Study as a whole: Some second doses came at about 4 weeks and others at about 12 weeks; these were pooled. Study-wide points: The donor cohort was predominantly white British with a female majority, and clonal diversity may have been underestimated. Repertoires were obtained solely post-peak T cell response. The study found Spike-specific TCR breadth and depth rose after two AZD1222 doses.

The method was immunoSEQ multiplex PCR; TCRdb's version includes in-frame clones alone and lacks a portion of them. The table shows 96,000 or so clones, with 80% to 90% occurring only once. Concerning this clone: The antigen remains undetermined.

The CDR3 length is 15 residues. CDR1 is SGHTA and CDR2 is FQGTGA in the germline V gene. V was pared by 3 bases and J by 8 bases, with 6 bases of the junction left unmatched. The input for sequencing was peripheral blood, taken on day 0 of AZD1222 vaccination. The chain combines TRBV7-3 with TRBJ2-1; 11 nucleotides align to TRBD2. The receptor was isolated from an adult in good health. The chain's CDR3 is CASSFGTSGRDEQFF. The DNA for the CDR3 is TGTGCCAGCAGCTTTGGGACTAGCGGTCGGGATGAGCAGTTCTTC.